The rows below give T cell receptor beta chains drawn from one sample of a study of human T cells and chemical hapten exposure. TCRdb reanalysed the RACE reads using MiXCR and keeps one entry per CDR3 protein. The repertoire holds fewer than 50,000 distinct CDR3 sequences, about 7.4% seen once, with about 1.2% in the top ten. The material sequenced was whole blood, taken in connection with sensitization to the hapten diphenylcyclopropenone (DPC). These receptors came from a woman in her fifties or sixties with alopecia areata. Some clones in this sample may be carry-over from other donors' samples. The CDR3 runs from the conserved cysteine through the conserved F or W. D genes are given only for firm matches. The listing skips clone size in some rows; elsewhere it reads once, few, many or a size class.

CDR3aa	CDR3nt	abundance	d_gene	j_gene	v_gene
CASSPDGGGNQPQHF	TGTGCCAGCAGCCCCGATGGAGGGGGCAATCAGCCCCAGCATTTT	many	.	TRBJ1-5	TRBV5-4
CASSQPLYNEQFF	TGTGCCAGCAGTCAGCCCCTTTACAATGAGCAGTTCTTC	.	.	TRBJ2-1	TRBV2
CSASSREYGTDTQYF	TGCAGTGCTAGTAGCAGGGAGTACGGCACAGATACGCAGTATTTT	many	.	TRBJ2-3	TRBV20-1
CASSPRGITGTGSYEQYF	TGTGCCAGCAGCCCTAGGGGTATCACCGGGACTGGGTCCTACGAGCAGTACTTC	many	.	TRBJ2-7	TRBV7-6
CSASLVGTSGRVNEQFF	TGCAGTGCTAGCCTAGTCGGGACTAGCGGGAGAGTCAATGAGCAGTTCTTC	many	TRBD2	TRBJ2-1	TRBV20-1
CASSLEGTGNNEQFF	TGTGCCAGCAGCTTAGAGGGGACAGGGAACAATGAGCAGTTCTTC	many	TRBD1	TRBJ2-1	TRBV11-1
CASSLTDSTDTQYF	TGTGCCAGCAGCTTGACGGATAGCACAGATACGCAGTATTTT	many	.	TRBJ2-3	TRBV7-9
CASSSAGVTEQYF	TGTGCCAGCTCATCAGCGGGAGTTACCGAGCAGTACTTC	.	TRBD2	TRBJ2-7	TRBV18
CASSGTSGSRQTQYF	TGTGCCAGCAGTGGGACTAGCGGGAGCCGACAGACCCAGTACTTC	many	TRBD2	TRBJ2-5	TRBV12-3/TRBV12-4
CASSLSVGVISGDTQYF	TGTGCCAGCAGTTTATCGGTGGGAGTGATCTCTGGGGATACGCAGTATTTT	many	.	TRBJ2-3	TRBV27
CSARGGALDTEAFF	TGCAGTGCTAGGGGTGGGGCTTTGGACACTGAAGCTTTCTTT	.	.	TRBJ1-1	TRBV20-1
CASSLHRAGENIQYF	TGTGCCAGCAGTTTACACCGGGCAGGGGAAAACATTCAGTACTTC	.	.	TRBJ2-4	TRBV12-3/TRBV12-4
CASSVSGSYEQYF	TGTGCCAGCAGTGTTAGCGGGTCCTACGAGCAGTACTTC	few	TRBD2	TRBJ2-7	TRBV27
CASSSEYEQYF	TGTGCCAGCAGCTCCGAGTACGAGCAGTACTTC	many	.	TRBJ2-7	TRBV28
CASSQGGYYGYTF	TGCGCCAGCAGCCAAGGGGGATACTATGGCTACACCTTC	many	.	TRBJ1-2	TRBV4-3
CSAKDPAEAKNIQYF	TGCAGTGCAAAAGACCCGGCGGAGGCCAAAAACATTCAGTACTTC	.	.	TRBJ2-4	TRBV20-1
CASSDRAGLAESTQYF	TGTGCCAGCAGTGACCGCGCGGGACTAGCCGAATCTACGCAGTATTTT	many	TRBD2	TRBJ2-3	TRBV6-2/TRBV6-3
CSVVREVMAFF	TGCAGCGTTGTCCGGGAAGTCATGGCTTTCTTT	many	.	TRBJ1-1	TRBV29-1
CASSPPGLAELTDTQYF	TGTGCCAGCTCACCACCGGGACTAGCGGAACTCACAGATACGCAGTATTTT	.	TRBD2	TRBJ2-3	TRBV18
CASSRTALQETQYF	TGCGCCAGCAGCCGGACAGCGCTCCAAGAGACCCAGTACTTC	many	.	TRBJ2-5	TRBV5-1
CASSETRTGLGYGYTF	TGTGCCAGCAGTGAGACACGGACAGGGCTCGGGTATGGCTACACCTTC	few	TRBD1	TRBJ1-2	TRBV6-5
CAISPTGSEQFF	TGTGCCATCAGCCCGACAGGGAGTGAGCAGTTCTTC	few	TRBD1	TRBJ2-1	TRBV10-3
CASWDTHGERQYF	TGCGCCAGCTGGGACACCCATGGAGAGAGGCAGTATTTT	many	.	TRBJ2-3	TRBV5-1
CASSPRRGSNQPQHF	TGTGCCAGCAGTCCAAGAAGAGGCAGTAATCAGCCCCAGCATTTT	many	.	TRBJ1-5	TRBV3-1
CASSLGAGGNQPQHF	TGTGCCAGCAGTTTAGGCGCGGGGGGCAATCAGCCCCAGCATTTT	many	.	TRBJ1-5	TRBV28
CASSRFRGRGDTQYF	TGTGCCAGCAGCCGCTTCCGGGGGCGAGGAGATACGCAGTATTTT	.	.	TRBJ2-3	TRBV7-9